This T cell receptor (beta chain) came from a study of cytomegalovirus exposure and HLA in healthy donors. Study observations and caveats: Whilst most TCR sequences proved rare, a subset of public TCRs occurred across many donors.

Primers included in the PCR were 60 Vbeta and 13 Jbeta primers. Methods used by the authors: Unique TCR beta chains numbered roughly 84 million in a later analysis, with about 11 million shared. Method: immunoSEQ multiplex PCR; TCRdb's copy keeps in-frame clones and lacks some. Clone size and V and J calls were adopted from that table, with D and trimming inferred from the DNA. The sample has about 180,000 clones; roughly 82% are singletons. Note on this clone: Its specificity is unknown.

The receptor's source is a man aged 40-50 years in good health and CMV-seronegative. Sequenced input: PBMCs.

The CDR3 sequence: CASSSRQVNTEAFF. The CDR3 DNA follows: TGTGCCAGCAGTTCCCGGCAGGTAAACACTGAAGCTTTCTTT. J is TRBJ1-1 and V is TRBV2; D is uncertain. CDR1 and CDR2 from the germline V gene are SNHLY and FYNNEI. The CDR3 is 14 amino acids. V was shortened by 5 bases and J by 2 bases, with 12 bases between the two germline ends.